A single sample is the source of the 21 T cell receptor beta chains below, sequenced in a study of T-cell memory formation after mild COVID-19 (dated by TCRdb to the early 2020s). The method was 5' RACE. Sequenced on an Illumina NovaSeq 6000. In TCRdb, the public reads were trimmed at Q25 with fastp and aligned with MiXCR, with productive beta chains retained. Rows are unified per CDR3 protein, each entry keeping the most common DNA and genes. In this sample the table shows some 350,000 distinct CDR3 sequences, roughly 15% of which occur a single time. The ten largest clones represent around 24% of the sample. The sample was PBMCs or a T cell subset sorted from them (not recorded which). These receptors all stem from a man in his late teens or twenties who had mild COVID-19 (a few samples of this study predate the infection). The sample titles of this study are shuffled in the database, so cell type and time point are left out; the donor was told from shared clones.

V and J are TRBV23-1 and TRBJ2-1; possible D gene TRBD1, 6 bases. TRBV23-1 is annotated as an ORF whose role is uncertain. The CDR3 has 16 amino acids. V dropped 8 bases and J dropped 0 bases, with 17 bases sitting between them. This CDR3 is CASHGQPTSSYNEQFF. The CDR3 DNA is TGCGCCAGCCACGGACAGCCTACGAGCTCCTACAATGAGCAGTTCTTC.

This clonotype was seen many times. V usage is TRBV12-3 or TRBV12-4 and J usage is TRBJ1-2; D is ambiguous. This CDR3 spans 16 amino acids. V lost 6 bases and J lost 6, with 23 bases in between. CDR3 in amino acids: CASSENDNLILHGYTF. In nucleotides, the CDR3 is TGTGCCAGCAGCGAAAACGACAATCTTATATTGCATGGCTACACCTTC.

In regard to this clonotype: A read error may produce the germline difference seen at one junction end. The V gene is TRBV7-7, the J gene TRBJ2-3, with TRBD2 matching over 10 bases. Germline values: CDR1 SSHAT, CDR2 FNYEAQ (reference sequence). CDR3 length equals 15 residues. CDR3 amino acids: CASSQSGGATDTQYF. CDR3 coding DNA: TGTGCTAGCAGCCAGAGCGGGGGGGCCACAGATACGCAGTATTTT.

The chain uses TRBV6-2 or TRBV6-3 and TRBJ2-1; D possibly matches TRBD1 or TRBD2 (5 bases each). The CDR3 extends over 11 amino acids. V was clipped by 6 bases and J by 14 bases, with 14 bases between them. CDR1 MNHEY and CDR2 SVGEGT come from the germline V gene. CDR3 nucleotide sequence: TGTGCCAGCAGGGGCCGGGGCACCGAGTTCTTC. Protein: CASRGRGTEFF.

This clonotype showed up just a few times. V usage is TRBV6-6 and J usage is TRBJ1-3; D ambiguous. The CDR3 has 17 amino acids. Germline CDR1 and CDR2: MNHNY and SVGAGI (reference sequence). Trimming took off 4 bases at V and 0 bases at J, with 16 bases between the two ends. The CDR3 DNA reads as TGTGCCAGCAGTTGGGATGGTGACGCAGCCTCTGGAAACACCATATATTTT. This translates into CASSWDGDAASGNTIYF.

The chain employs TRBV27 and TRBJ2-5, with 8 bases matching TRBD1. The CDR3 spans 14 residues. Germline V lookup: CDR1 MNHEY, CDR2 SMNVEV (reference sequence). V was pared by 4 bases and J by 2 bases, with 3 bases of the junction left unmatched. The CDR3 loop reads CASSSGGWQETQYF. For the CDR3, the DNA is TGTGCCAGCAGTTCAGGGGGCTGGCAAGAGACCCAGTACTTC.

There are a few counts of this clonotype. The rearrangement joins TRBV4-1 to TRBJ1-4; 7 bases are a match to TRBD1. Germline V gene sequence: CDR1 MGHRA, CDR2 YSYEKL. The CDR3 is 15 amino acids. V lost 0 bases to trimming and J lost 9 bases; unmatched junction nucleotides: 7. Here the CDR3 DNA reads TGCGCCAGCAGCCAAGAAGCAGGGGGTTCGCAAAAACTGTTTTTT. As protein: CASSQEAGGSQKLFF.

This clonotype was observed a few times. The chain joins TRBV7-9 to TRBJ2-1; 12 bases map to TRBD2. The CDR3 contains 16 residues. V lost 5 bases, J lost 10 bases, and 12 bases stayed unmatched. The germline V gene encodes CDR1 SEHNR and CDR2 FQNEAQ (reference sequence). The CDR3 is CASSALAGGPVEEQFF. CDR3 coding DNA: TGTGCCAGCAGCGCACTAGCGGGGGGCCCCGTCGAGGAGCAGTTCTTC. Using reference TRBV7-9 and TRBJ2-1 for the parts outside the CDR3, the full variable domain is DTGVSQNPRHKITKRGQNVTFRCDPISEHNRLYWYRQTLGQGPEFLTYFQNEAQLEKSRLLSDRFSAERPKGSFSTLEIQRTEQGDSAMYLCASSALAGGPVEEQFFGPGTRLTVL.

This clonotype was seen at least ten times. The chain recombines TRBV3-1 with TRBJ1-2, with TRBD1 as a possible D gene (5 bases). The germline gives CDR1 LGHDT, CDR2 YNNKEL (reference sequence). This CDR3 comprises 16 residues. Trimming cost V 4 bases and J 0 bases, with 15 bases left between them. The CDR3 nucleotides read TGTGCCAGCAGCCGATCGATCGGGGGAGCTAACTATGGCTACACCTTC. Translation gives CASSRSIGGANYGYTF.

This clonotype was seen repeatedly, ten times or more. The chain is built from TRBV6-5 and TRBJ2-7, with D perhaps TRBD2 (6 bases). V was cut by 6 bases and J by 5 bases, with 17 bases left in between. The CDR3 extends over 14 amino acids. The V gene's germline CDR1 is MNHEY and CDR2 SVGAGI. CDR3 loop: CASRPSLASHEQYF. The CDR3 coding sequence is TGTGCCAGCAGACCCTCCCTAGCGAGCCACGAGCAGTACTTC.

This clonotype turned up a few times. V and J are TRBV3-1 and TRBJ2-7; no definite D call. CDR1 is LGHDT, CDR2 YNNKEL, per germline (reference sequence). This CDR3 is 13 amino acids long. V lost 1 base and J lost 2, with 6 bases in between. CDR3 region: CASSQVSTYEQYF. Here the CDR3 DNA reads TGTGCCAGCAGCCAAGTGTCGACCTACGAGCAGTACTTC.

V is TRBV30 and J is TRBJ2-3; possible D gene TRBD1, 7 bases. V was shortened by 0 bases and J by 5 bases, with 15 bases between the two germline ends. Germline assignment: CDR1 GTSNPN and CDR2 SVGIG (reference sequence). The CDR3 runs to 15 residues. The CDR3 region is CAWSVQGSGVDTQYF. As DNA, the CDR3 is TGTGCCTGGAGTGTACAGGGGTCGGGGGTAGATACGCAGTATTTT.

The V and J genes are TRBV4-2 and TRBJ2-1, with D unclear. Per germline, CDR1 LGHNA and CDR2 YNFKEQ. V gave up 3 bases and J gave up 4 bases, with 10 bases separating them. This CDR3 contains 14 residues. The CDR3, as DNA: TGTGCCAGCAGCCAGCCCCTAGATTACAATGAGCAGTTCTTC. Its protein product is CASSQPLDYNEQFF.

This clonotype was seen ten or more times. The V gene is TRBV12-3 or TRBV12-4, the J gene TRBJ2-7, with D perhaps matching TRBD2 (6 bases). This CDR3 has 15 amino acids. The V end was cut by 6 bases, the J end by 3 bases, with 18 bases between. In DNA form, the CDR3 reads TGTGCCAGCAGAAGTTCGGGGGACGGGTTCTACGAGCAGTACTTC. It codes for CASRSSGDGFYEQYF.

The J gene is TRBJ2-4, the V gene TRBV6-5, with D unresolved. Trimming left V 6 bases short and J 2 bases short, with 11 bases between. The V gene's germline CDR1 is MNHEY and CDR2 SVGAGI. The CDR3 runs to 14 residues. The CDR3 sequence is CASSPQGPKNIQYF. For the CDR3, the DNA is TGTGCCAGCAGCCCCCAAGGGCCCAAAAACATTCAGTACTTC.

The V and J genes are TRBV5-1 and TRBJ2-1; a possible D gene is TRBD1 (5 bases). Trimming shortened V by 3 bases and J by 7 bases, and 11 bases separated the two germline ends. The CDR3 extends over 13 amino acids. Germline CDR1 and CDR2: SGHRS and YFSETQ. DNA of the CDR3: TGCGCCAGCAGCTCCCGAGCAGGGAATGAGCAGTTCTTC. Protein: CASSSRAGNEQFF.

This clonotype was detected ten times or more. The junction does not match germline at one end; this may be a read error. The CDR3 bases are TGCGCCAGCAGCAAAGAGGAACGGTGGGCAGGCATTCAGTACTTC. Translation: CASSKEERWAGIQYF. V is TRBV4-1 and J is TRBJ2-4; D remains unclear. From germline, CDR1 is MGHRA and CDR2 YSYEKL. The CDR3 is 15 residues long.

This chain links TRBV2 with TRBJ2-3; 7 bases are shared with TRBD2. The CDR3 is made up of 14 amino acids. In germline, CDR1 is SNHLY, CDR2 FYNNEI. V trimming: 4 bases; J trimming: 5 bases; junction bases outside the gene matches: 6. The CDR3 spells CASSVSGVGDTQYF. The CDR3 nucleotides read TGTGCCAGCAGTGTAAGCGGGGTGGGAGATACGCAGTATTTT.

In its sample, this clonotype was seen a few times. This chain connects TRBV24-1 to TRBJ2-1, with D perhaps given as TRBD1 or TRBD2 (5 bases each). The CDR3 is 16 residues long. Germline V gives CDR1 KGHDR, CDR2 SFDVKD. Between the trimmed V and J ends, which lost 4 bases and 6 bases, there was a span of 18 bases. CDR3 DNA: TGTGCCACCAGTGACGCGACAGCCATGGAGGTCAATGAGCAGTTCTTC. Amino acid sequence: CATSDATAMEVNEQFF.

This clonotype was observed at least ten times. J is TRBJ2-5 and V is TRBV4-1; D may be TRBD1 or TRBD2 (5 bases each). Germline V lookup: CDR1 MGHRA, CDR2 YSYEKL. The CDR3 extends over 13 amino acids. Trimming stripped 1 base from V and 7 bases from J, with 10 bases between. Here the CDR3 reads CASSQGGGGTQYF. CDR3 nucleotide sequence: TGCGCCAGCAGCCAAGGGGGTGGGGGGACCCAGTACTTC.

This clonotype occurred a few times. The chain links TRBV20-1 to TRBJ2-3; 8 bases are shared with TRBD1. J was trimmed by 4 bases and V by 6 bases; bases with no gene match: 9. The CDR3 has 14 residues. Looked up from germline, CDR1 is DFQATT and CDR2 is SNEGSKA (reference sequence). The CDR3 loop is CSAPGQGGADTQYF. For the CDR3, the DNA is TGCAGTGCGCCTGGACAGGGTGGAGCAGATACGCAGTATTTT.